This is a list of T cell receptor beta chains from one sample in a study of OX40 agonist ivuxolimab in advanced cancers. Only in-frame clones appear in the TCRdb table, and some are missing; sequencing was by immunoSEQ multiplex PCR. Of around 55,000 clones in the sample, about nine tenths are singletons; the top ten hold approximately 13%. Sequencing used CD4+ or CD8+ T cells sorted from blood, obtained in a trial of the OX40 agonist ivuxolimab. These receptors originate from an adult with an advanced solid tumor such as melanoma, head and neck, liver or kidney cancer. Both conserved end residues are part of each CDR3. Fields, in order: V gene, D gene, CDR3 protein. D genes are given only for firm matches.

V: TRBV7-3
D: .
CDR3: CASSQWDRSSYNEQFF

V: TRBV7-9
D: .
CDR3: CASSSVGPLEDGYTF

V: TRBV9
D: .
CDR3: CASSSNTGELFF

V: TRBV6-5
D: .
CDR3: CASSYGTVGDTEAFF

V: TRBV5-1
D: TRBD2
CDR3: CASSRTSGGNEQFF

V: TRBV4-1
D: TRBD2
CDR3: CASSPGTSGKGEQYF

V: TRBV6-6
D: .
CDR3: CASSYSTTEAFF

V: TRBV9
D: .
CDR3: CASSAQQGNTEAFF

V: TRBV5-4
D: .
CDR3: CASSSGLYTEAFF

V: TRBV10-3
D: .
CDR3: CAIRPGHTSYEQYF

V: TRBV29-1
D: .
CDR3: CSVNRGGREQYF

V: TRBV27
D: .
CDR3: CAVADATDGELFF

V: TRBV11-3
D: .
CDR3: CASSRRSGPLETQYF

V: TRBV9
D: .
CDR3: CASSASMNTEAFF

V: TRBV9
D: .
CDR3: CASSARSGGQETQYF

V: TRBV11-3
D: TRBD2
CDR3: CASSPTSGDTGELFF

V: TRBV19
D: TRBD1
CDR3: CASTPGGIHGYTF

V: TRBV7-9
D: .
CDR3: CASSLMRGPQNYGYTF

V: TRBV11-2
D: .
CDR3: CASSLDAGNYEQYF

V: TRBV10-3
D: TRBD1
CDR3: CALRGTGMNEQFF

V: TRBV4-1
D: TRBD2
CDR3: CASSQDHLAENTDTQYF

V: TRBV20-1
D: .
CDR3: CSAVRTDTQYF

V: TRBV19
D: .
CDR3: CASSPQGHGYTF

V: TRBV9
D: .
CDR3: CASSDGGGETQYF

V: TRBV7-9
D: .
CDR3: CASSSPIGTQYF

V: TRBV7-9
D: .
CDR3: CASSPPLGLDPGETQYF

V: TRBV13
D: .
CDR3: CASSPRGANEKLFF

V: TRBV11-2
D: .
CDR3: CASRVGGSSYNEQFF

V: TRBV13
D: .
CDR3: CASSFILSKESGANVLTF

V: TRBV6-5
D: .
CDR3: CASSYTGPTISGYTF

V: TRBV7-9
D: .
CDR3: CASSPSGGYGYTF

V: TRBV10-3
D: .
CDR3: CASMWGQDSGANVLTF

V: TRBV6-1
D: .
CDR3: CASSEKAENSLFF

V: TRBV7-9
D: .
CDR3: CASSLGGQPQHF

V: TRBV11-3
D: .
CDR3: CASSLAGTGELFF

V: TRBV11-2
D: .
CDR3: CASSPTGPSYEQYF

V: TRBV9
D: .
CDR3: CANSSRAGPTDTQYF

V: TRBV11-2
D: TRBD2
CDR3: CASSFSGRAATGELFF

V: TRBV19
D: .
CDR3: CASSWGMTNTGELFF

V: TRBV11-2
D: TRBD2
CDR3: CASTMTSGVDTQYF

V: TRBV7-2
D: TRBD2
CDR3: CASSPLAGAGANVLTF

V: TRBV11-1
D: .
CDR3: CASSLIPKGPDTQYF

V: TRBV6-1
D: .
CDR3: CASSALNEQFF

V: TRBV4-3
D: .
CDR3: CASSGAWRTSTDTQYF

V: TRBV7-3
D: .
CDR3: CASSHFGGAYEQYF

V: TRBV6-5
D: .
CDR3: CASSLSSTGNTEAFF

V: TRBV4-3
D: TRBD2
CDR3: CASSQDRVAGGVANEQFF

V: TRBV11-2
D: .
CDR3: CASSLDPLRVPSYNEQFF

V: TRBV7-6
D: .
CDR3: CASSLRLKGRGTEAFF

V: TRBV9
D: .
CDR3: CASSVGTNTEAFF

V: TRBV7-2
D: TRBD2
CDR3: CASSLSLAGEEQFF